A single sample gave rise to the 16 T cell receptor beta chains below, sequenced in a study of T cell responses to AZD1222 COVID-19 vaccine. Assay used: immunoSEQ multiplex PCR; TCRdb lists only in-frame clones, some missing. The data hold over 100,000 clones, with over 75% observed a single time. This sample comprised peripheral blood, obtained on day 0 of AZD1222 vaccination. The source is an adult in good health.

J is TRBJ2-1 and V is TRBV28; D is uncertain. The CDR3 covers 15 residues. Germline V lookup: CDR1 MDHEN, CDR2 SYDVKM. V lost 5 bases and J 7 bases, leaving 18 bases between the germline ends. CDR3 protein: CASSPAWRSGNEQFF. In nucleotides, the CDR3 is TGTGCCAGCAGTCCGGCCTGGCGGAGTGGGAATGAGCAGTTCTTC.

The chain combines TRBV2 with TRBJ1-2; 9 bases agree with TRBD1. With V trimmed by 9 bases and J by 1 base, 6 bases remained unmatched. There are 14 residues in the CDR3. Germline lookup yields CDR1 SNHLY and CDR2 FYNNEI. CDR3 protein: CARSRTGDNYGYTF. CDR3 sequence (DNA): TGTGCCAGATCTCGGACAGGGGATAACTATGGCTACACCTTC.

This clone was recorded only once. The rearrangement links TRBV28 to TRBJ1-4; a possible D gene is TRBD1 (5 bases). This CDR3 is 15 amino acids long. V lost 5 bases and J lost 8, with 18 bases in between. The germline V gene has CDR1 MDHEN and CDR2 SYDVKM. CDR3 bases: TGTGCCAGCAGTACTGGGGGATACTCGTTGGAAAAACTGTTTTTT. Translation: CASSTGGYSLEKLFF.

This chain uses TRBV21-1 with TRBJ2-7; TRBD2 is the table's D call and was not checked against the DNA. TRBV21-1 is classified as a pseudogene. The CDR3 is 13 residues long. CDR3 amino acids: CASPTSGTYEQYF. CDR3 coding DNA: TGTGCCAGCCCAACCTCCGGGACCTACGAGCAGTACTTC.

The rearrangement uses TRBV19 and TRBJ1-6; 7 bases fit TRBD1. Germline V lookup: CDR1 LNHDA, CDR2 SQIVND (reference sequence). The ends lost 6 bases at V and 2 bases at J; junction bases unmatched: 7. The CDR3 covers 16 residues. The CDR3 reads CASSLTGTAYNSPLHF. CDR3 sequence (DNA): TGTGCCAGTAGCCTGACAGGGACGGCCTATAATTCACCCCTCCACTTT. The full variable domain, its missing parts supplied by reference TRBV19 and TRBJ1-6, is DGGITQSPKYLFRKEGQNVTLSCEQNLNHDAMYWYRQDPGQGLRLIYYSQIVNDFQKGDIAEGYSVSREKKESFPLTVTSAQKNPTAFYLCASSLTGTAYNSPLHFGNGTRLTVT.

The CDR3 loop reads CATETSSGSYNEQFF. CDR3 nucleotide sequence: TGTGCCACCGAAACTAGCTCCGGCTCCTACAATGAGCAGTTCTTC. The chain joins TRBV10-3 to TRBJ2-1; D possibly corresponds to TRBD2 (6 bases). The V gene lost 10 bases and the J gene lost 0 bases, with 16 bases spanning the gap. CDR3 length: 15 amino acids. From germline, CDR1 is ENHRY and CDR2 SYGVKD.

With respect to this clone: The junction shows a germline mismatch at one end, possibly a read error. The chain combines TRBV13 with TRBJ1-3; unclear D gene. CDR1 and CDR2 from the germline V gene are PRHDT and FYEKMQ (reference sequence). CDR3 length equals 14 residues. In DNA form, the CDR3 reads TGTGCCACCAGCAAAGGGAACTCTGGAAACACCATATATTTT. Amino acid sequence: CATSKGNSGNTIYF. Full variable domain (outside the CDR3, taken from reference TRBV13 and TRBJ1-3): AAGVIQSPRHLIKEKRETATLKCYPIPRHDTVYWYQQGPGQDPQFLISFYEKMQSDKGSIPDRFSAQQFSDYHSELNMSSLELGDSALYFCATSKGNSGNTIYFGEGSWLTVV.

The chain recombines TRBV11-2 with TRBJ2-7; D unresolved. The CDR3 totals 13 residues. Germline V CDR1 and CDR2: SGHAT, FQNNGV. Trimming removed 5 bases at V and 2 bases at J, with 10 bases between. This CDR3 is CASSNGPAYEQYF. In DNA, the CDR3 is TGTGCCAGCAGCAACGGACCGGCCTACGAGCAGTACTTC.

The chain links TRBV19 to TRBJ2-7; D gene ambiguous. CDR1 is LNHDA and CDR2 is SQIVND in the germline V gene (reference sequence). The CDR3 has 13 amino acids. Trimming removed 7 bases from V and 0 bases from J, with 10 bases in between. The CDR3 sequence: CASIGPLSYEQYF. The DNA for the CDR3 is TGTGCCAGTATCGGACCTCTCTCCTACGAGCAGTACTTC.

The chain carries TRBV5-1 and TRBJ1-1, with 7 bases aligning to TRBD1. This CDR3 contains 15 residues. Trimming took 3 bases from V and 1 from J; bases not matched to a gene: 6. Germline CDR1 SGHRS, CDR2 YFSETQ. CDR3 DNA: TGCGCCAGCAGCTCCCGACAGGGCTGGAACACTGAAGCTTTCTTT. Its protein product is CASSSRQGWNTEAFF.

The rearrangement uses TRBV3-1 (or the pseudogene TRBV3-2) and TRBJ2-7; no clear D gene. Trimming left V 2 bases short and J 6 bases short, with 14 bases between. CDR1 is LGHDT, CDR2 YNNKEL, per germline (reference sequence). This CDR3 contains 14 residues. The CDR3 loop reads CASSQPPYGFEQYF. Written as DNA, the CDR3 is TGTGCCAGCAGCCAACCGCCTTATGGGTTCGAGCAGTACTTC.

The DNA for the CDR3 is TGTGCCATCAGTGAGATTAGGGGGCTCGAGCAGTACTTC. This gives the protein CAISEIRGLEQYF. V and J are TRBV10-3 and TRBJ2-7, with 7 bases matching TRBD1. CDR3 size: 13 residues. The V gene's germline CDR1 is ENHRY and CDR2 SYGVKD. The junction had 4 bases not matched to a gene; V was cut back by 2 bases and J by 6 bases.

The chain is built from TRBV7-2 and TRBJ1-5, with 11 bases identical to TRBD1. CDR1 and CDR2 from the germline V gene are SGHTA and FQGNSA. J gave up 5 bases and V 6 bases, and 6 bases lay outside the gene matches. CDR3 length: 15 amino acids. The CDR3 DNA reads as TGTGCCAGCAGACGTGGACAGGGGGCTTATCAGCCCCAGCATTTT. The encoded protein is CASRRGQGAYQPQHF.

This rearrangement joins TRBV7-2 to TRBJ2-3; D is perhaps TRBD2 (6 bases). V lost 5 bases to trimming and J lost 0 bases, with 15 bases between them. CDR3 length: 16 amino acids. Per germline, CDR1 SGHTA and CDR2 FQGNSA. CDR3 in DNA: TGTGCCAGCAGCCCCCGGGGAGGATATAGCACAGATACGCAGTATTTT. Its translation: CASSPRGGYSTDTQYF.

The chain combines TRBV6-2 or TRBV6-3 with TRBJ1-2, with D possibly matching TRBD1 (6 bases). The CDR3 loop spans 14 amino acids. Trimming took 6 bases from V and 3 from J, leaving 14 bases between them. Germline CDR1 and CDR2: MNHEY and SVGEGT. In nucleotides, the CDR3 is TGTGCCAGCAGCGATCCGGGGGCTTACTATGGCTACACCTTC. This encodes CASSDPGAYYGYTF.

The gene calls are TRBV11-2 and TRBJ1-2; TRBD1 is a possible D gene (5 bases). Trimming shortened V by 5 bases and J by 1 base, and 8 bases separated the two germline ends. Germline values: CDR1 SGHAT, CDR2 FQNNGV. CDR3 length: 13 amino acids. The CDR3 reads CASSRGFNYGYTF. As DNA, the CDR3 is TGTGCCAGCAGCCGGGGGTTTAACTATGGCTACACCTTC.